The 18 T cell receptor beta chains presented below share a single source sample, sequenced in a study of identifying expanded T cells in peripheral blood. Data came from immunoSEQ multiplex PCR; TCRdb stores just in-frame clones and leaves some out. The table records 100,000 or so clones, around 85% of them present only once. The source material was blood. These TCRs come from a person aged 18-70 years in good health.

The chain employs TRBV6-5 and TRBJ2-5; D is possibly TRBD2 (6 bases). CDR3 size: 15 residues. V shed 5 bases and J shed 1 base, with 14 bases lying between them. CDR1 is MNHEY and CDR2 is SVGAGI in the germline V gene. The CDR3 is CASSRTPGVQETQYF. DNA for the CDR3: TGTGCCAGCAGTAGGACCCCGGGGGTCCAAGAGACCCAGTACTTC.

The chain carries TRBV6-5 and TRBJ1-5; D gene ambiguous. Germline CDR1 reads MNHEY; CDR2 reads SVGAGI. With 3 bases removed from V and 4 bases from J, the gap between germline ends came to 10 bases. This CDR3 region has 14 residues. CDR3 in DNA: TGTGCCAGCAGTTATGCCGGAATGAATCAGCCCCAGCATTTT. Translated: CASSYAGMNQPQHF.

The chain employs TRBV19 and TRBJ2-5, with 7 nucleotides matching TRBD1. Per the germline V gene, CDR1 is LNHDA and CDR2 is SQIVND (reference sequence). V was clipped by 4 bases and J by 4 bases; unmatched bases: 9. This CDR3 is 15 amino acids long. The CDR3 region is CASSRQGQRGETQYF. The CDR3, as DNA: TGTGCCAGTAGTAGGCAGGGACAGCGAGGAGAGACCCAGTACTTC.

The genes are TRBV11-1 and TRBJ1-1; D is unclear. Deletions cut 2 bases from V and 4 bases from J, with 17 bases between. Per germline, CDR1 SGHAT and CDR2 FQDESV (reference sequence). CDR3 size: 16 residues. Written as DNA, the CDR3 is TGTGCCAGCAGCTTACCCGGGCCGTGGGGTTTCACTGAAGCTTTCTTT. Amino acids: CASSLPGPWGFTEAFF.

This clone was counted a single time. The rearrangement links TRBV2 to TRBJ1-1; 9 positions agree with TRBD1. From germline, CDR1 is SNHLY and CDR2 FYNNEI. The CDR3 spans 12 residues. V lost 6 bases and J lost 6; bases outside the gene matches: 2. The CDR3 nucleotides read TGTGCCAGCAGGGGACAGGGCCCTGAAGCTTTCTTT. This encodes CASRGQGPEAFF.

CDR3 residues: CASSPLLTSGGQETQYF. CDR3 nucleotide sequence: TGTGCCAGCTCACCACTCTTGACTAGCGGGGGCCAAGAGACCCAGTACTTC. The J gene is TRBJ2-5, the V gene TRBV18; 12 bases match TRBD2. V lost 1 base to trimming and J lost 1 base; unmatched junction nucleotides: 4. CDR1 and CDR2 (germline): KGHSH, LQKENI. CDR3 length: 17 amino acids.

The chain combines TRBV15 with TRBJ2-4; D possibly corresponds to TRBD1 (5 bases). This CDR3 comprises 15 residues. Trimming left V 4 bases short and J 6 bases short, with 16 bases between. The germline CDR1 and CDR2 sequences are LNHNV and YYDKDF (reference sequence). The CDR3 here is CATSKGRGIGNIQYF. CDR3 in DNA: TGTGCCACCAGCAAGGGTAGGGGAATTGGAAACATTCAGTACTTC.

Details on this clone: A read error may account for a junction end that differs from germline. This sequence joins TRBV5-8 and TRBJ2-3; D is possibly TRBD1 (6 bases). Germline CDR1 reads SGHTS; CDR2 reads YDEGEE. CDR3 length equals 12 residues. The CDR3 protein is CASTLGGRRMDF. The CDR3, as DNA: TGTGCCAGCACCCTAGGGGGACGTCGCATGGATTTT.

The chain links TRBV4-3 to TRBJ1-5; D call uncertain. The CDR3 sequence is 18 residues long. Trimming removed 0 bases at V and 2 bases at J, with 17 bases between. Germline V gene lookup returns CDR1 LGHNA and CDR2 YSLEER. The CDR3: CASSQDIGSGRGNQPQHF. DNA of the CDR3: TGCGCCAGCAGCCAAGATATCGGCTCGGGTAGGGGCAATCAGCCCCAGCATTTT.

The V call is TRBV7-9, the J call TRBJ1-4; TRBD1 is a possible D gene (6 bases). The CDR3 contains 16 residues. Germline CDR1 and CDR2: SEHNR and FQNEAQ (reference sequence). V shed 5 bases and J shed 5 bases, with 18 bases lying between them. CDR3 sequence (DNA): TGTGCCAGCAGCCCAAGTCCCGGGGGCACGAATGAAAAACTGTTTTTT. Translation gives CASSPSPGGTNEKLFF.

The CDR3 nucleotides are TGCAGCGTTGACTCGGGACAGGGGTTCTACGAGCAGTACTTC. Encoded protein: CSVDSGQGFYEQYF. The chain combines TRBV29-1 with TRBJ2-7, with 10 bases aligning to TRBD1. Trimming took 3 bases from V and 3 from J; bases not matched to a gene: 5. Germline V gene sequence: CDR1 SQVTM, CDR2 ANQGSEA. The CDR3 is 14 amino acids.

The chain has TRBV6-5 and TRBJ2-7; D gene ambiguous. The CDR3 is 14 amino acids. Per the germline V gene, CDR1 is MNHEY and CDR2 is SVGAGI. The germline V and J ends were trimmed by 0 bases and 6 bases, with 12 bases remaining between them. Here the CDR3 reads CASSYSDPLGEQYF. CDR3 coding DNA: TGTGCCAGCAGTTACTCGGACCCCCTGGGCGAGCAGTACTTC.

The rearrangement uses TRBV4-2 and TRBJ1-6; D ambiguous. The CDR3 totals 15 residues. The germline V gene encodes CDR1 LGHNA and CDR2 YNFKEQ. The V and J ends lost 0 bases and 14 bases respectively, with 17 bases between them. CDR3 amino acids: CASSQDFGRIQTLHF. CDR3 DNA: TGTGCCAGCAGCCAAGATTTCGGACGCATTCAAACCCTCCACTTT.

The chain employs TRBV27 and TRBJ1-2; D ambiguous. CDR1 and CDR2 (germline): MNHEY, SMNVEV (reference sequence). V lost 1 base and J lost 8, with 17 bases in between. CDR3 length: 15 residues. The CDR3 region is CASSLFGPAAQGYTF. CDR3 sequence (DNA): TGTGCCAGCAGTTTATTCGGGCCGGCTGCACAAGGCTACACCTTC.

The count of this clone is one. The rearrangement links TRBV7-2 to TRBJ2-1, with D possibly being TRBD2 (5 bases). Deletions cut 4 bases from V and 12 bases from J, with 16 bases between. Germline CDR1 and CDR2: SGHTA and FQGNSA. The CDR3 runs 13 residues. The CDR3, as DNA: TGTGCCAGCAGCTCTCGCCGGGGAGTCGGGCAGTTCTTC. Encoded protein: CASSSRRGVGQFF.

This chain links TRBV19 with TRBJ2-7; possible D gene TRBD2, 6 bases. The CDR3 runs to 16 residues. CDR1 and CDR2 from the germline V gene are LNHDA and SQIVND (reference sequence). Trimming cost V 0 bases and J 0 bases, with 12 bases left between them. CDR3 nucleotides: TGTGCCAGTAGTATAGATGGGGCGGGAAGCTCCTACGAGCAGTACTTC. Translation gives CASSIDGAGSSYEQYF.

The chain couples TRBV2 to TRBJ2-2, with a tentative D call TRBD1 (5 bases). V lost 8 bases and J 2 bases, leaving 15 bases between the germline ends. Germline CDR1 SNHLY, CDR2 FYNNEI. The CDR3 has 15 residues. The CDR3 bases are TGTGCCAGCCGCCCATACCAGGGAAACACCGGGGAGCTGTTTTTT. Its translation is CASRPYQGNTGELFF.

The V and J genes are TRBV10-3 and TRBJ1-1; a possible D gene is TRBD1 (6 bases). Germline CDR1 ENHRY, CDR2 SYGVKD. This CDR3 is 14 amino acids long. Trimming left V 5 bases short and J 1 base short, with 11 bases between. The CDR3 nucleotides read TGTGCCATCAGTAAACTAGGGGGGAACACTGAAGCTTTCTTT. Translation: CAISKLGGNTEAFF.